This T cell receptor beta chain was obtained from a study of tissue T cells after allogeneic stem cell transplantation. General study findings and limits: This small cohort was clinically heterogeneous, and sampling depth was a limitation.

Time point in this sample: mouse harvest day 14 after allogeneic transplant. Mouse grafts combined 10^7 T-cell-depleted bone marrow cells with 10^6 splenic CD5+ T cells. This mouse GVHD model was MHC-mismatched B6 to BALB/c, profiled day 7 or 14. CDR1 and CDR2 (germline): SGHSN, HYEKVE. The ends were cut back, 0 bases at V and 0 bases at J, with 8 bases in the middle. This CDR3 has 14 amino acids. Clones were sequenced by immunoSEQ multiplex PCR, and TCRdb holds only the in-frame ones, with some missing. The sample lists 2,000 to 2,500 clones; about 46% were seen once. This clone was recorded a few times. The antigen remains unidentified. Gene names refer to mouse genes. The read stops 1 residue short of the end of the CDR3; the missing end is completed from the germline J gene.

Material: gut tissue. The clonotype comes from a female BALB/c mouse given C57BL/6 T cells with graft-versus-host disease after an allogeneic hematopoietic cell transplant. The chain carries TRBV12-1 and TRBJ2-7; a possible D gene is TRBD1 (6 bases). CDR3 region: CASSLEGVSYEQYF. The sequenced part of the CDR3 DNA is TGTGCCAGCTCTCTCGAGGGGGTCTCCTATGAACAGTAC.